This TCR beta chain was identified during a study of T cell clones after liver transplantation. Study background: Third-party-reactive TCRbeta sequences from pre-transplant mixed lymphocyte reactions served as antigen-independent comparators.

The table came from immunoSEQ multiplex PCR; TCRdb's copy has only in-frame clones and leaves some out. The repertoire holds approximately 70,000 clones, with less than 90% as singletons. This specimen consisted of CD4+ T cells from blood, obtained 48 months after liver transplant. The origin of this receptor is a human patient who received a liver transplant. The graft donor may be the source of some T cells.

The CDR3 DNA sequence: TGTGCCAGCAGTTCCAAACCGGGACCGACCTACGAGCAGTACTTC. It yields the protein CASSSKPGPTYEQYF. The gene calls are TRBV27 and TRBJ2-7; D may match TRBD1 or TRBD2 (5 bases each). Trimming shortened V by 4 bases and J by 2 bases, and 15 bases separated the two germline ends. CDR3 length: 15 amino acids. From germline, CDR1 is MNHEY and CDR2 SMNVEV (reference sequence).